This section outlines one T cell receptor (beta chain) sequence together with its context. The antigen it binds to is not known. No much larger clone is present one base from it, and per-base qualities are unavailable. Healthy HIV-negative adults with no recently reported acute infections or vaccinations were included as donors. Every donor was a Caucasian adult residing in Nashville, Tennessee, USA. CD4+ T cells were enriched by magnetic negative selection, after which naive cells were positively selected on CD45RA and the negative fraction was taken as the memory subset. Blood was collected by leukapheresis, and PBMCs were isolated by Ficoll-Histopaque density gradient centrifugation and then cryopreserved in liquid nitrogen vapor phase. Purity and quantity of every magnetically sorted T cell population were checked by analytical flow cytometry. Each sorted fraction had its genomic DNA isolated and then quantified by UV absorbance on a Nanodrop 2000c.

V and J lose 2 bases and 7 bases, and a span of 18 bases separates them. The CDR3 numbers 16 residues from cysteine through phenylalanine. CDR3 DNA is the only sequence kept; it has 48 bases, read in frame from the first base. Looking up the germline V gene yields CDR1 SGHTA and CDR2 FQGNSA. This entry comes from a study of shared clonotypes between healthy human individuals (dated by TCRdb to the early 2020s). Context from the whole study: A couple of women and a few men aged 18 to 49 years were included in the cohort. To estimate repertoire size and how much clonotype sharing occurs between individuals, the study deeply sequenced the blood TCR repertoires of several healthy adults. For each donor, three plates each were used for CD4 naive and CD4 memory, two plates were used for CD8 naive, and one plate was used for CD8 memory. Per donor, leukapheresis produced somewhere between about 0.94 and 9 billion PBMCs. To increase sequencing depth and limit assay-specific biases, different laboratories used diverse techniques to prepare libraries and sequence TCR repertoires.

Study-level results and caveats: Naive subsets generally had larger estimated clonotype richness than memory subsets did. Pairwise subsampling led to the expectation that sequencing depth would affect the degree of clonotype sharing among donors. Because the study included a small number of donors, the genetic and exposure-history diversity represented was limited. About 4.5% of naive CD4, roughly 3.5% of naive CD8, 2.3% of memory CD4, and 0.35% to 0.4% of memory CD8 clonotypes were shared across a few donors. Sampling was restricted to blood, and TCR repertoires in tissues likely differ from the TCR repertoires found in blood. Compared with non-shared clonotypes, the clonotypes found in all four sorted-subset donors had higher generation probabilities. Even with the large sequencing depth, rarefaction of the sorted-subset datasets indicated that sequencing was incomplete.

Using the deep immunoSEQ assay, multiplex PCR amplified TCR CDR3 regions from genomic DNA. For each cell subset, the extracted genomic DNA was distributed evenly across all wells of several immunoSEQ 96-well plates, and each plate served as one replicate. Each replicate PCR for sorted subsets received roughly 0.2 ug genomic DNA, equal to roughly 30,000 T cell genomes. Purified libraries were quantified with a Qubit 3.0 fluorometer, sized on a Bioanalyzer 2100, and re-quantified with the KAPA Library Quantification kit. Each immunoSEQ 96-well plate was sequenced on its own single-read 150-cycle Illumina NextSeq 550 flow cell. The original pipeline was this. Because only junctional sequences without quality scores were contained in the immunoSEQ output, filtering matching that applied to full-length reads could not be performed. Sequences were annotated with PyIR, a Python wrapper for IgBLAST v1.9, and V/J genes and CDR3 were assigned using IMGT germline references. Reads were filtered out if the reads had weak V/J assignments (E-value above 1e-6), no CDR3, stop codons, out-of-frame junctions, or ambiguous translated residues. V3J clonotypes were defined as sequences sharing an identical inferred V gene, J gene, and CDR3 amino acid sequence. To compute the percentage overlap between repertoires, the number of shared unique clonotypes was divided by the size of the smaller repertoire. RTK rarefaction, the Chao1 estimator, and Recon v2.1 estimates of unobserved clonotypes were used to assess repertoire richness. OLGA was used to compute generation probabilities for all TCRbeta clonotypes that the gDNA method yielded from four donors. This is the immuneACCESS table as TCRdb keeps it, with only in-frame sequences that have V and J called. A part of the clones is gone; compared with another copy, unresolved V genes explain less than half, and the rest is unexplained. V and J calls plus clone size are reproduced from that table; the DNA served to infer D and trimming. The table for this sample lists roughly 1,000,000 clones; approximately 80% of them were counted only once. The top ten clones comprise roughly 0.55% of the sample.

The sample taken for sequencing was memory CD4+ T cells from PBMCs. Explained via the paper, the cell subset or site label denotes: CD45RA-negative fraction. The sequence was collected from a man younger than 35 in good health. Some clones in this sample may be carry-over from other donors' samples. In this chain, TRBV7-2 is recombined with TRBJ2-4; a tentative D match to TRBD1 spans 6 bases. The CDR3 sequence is CASSLMGQAFRNIQYF. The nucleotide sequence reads TGTGCCAGCAGCTTAATGGGACAAGCGTTTAGGAACATTCAGTACTTC.